The 17 T cell receptor beta chains presented below share a single source sample, sequenced in a study of shared clonotypes between healthy human individuals. The assay was immunoSEQ multiplex PCR, and TCRdb's table has in-frame clones only and misses some. The sample lists approximately 1.9 million clones, just over 90% occurring once. Naive CD8 isolation took CD45RO-negative cells positively selected for CCR7 and excluded terminally differentiated effector memory CD45RA+ cells. Source material: naive CD8+ T cells from PBMCs. Every receptor here comes from a man aged 18-30 years in good health. Some clones in this sample may be carry-over from other donors' samples.

The CDR3 DNA reads as TGTGCCAGCAGCCGATATGTGAACACTGAAGCTTTCTTT. Its protein product is CASSRYVNTEAFF. The gene calls are TRBV27 and TRBJ1-1; D unresolved. The CDR3 spans 13 residues. The V gene's germline CDR1 is MNHEY and CDR2 SMNVEV (reference sequence). V lost 6 bases to trimming and J lost 0 bases, with 8 bases between them.

The V call is TRBV29-1, the J call TRBJ1-2; 8 bases align to TRBD1. The germline CDR1 and CDR2 sequences are SQVTM and ANQGSEA. With 0 bases clipped from V and 6 bases from J, the junction kept 3 bases outside the gene matches. This CDR3 comprises 13 residues. In nucleotides, the CDR3 is TGCAGCGTTGAAGATCCAGGGGGCAATGGCTACACCTTC. It yields the protein CSVEDPGGNGYTF.

The gene calls are TRBV9 and TRBJ2-7; D may be TRBD1 or TRBD2 (5 bases each). The CDR3 sequence is 15 residues long. V lost 0 bases, J lost 3 bases, and 13 bases lay in between. Germline values: CDR1 SGDLS, CDR2 YYNGEE. DNA of the CDR3: TGTGCCAGCAGCGTAGGGGGCTTAGCGAACTACGAGCAGTACTTC. Protein sequence: CASSVGGLANYEQYF.

About this clone itself: The same CDR3 can be traced to other DNA sequences in this sample. The V call is TRBV27, the J call TRBJ1-2; unclear D gene. The CDR3 is 12 amino acids. The V end was cut by 4 bases, the J end by 5 bases, with 8 bases between. CDR1 MNHEY and CDR2 SMNVEV come from the germline V gene (reference sequence). CDR3 nucleotide sequence: TGTGCCAGCAGTTCCGGGCTGTATGGCTACACCTTC. Residues: CASSSGLYGYTF.

The chain recombines TRBV27 with TRBJ2-6; D is possibly TRBD1 (5 bases). Trimming pared 5 bases from V and 0 bases from J, leaving 14 bases between. The CDR3 totals 17 residues. Germline V gene data show CDR1 as MNHEY and CDR2 as SMNVEV (reference sequence). The CDR3 is CASSPRTISSGANVLTF. CDR3 DNA sequence: TGTGCCAGCAGTCCCCGGACAATTAGCTCTGGGGCCAACGTCCTGACTTTC.

The chain recombines TRBV27 with TRBJ1-1; a weak D match, TRBD1 (6 bases). Trimming pared 3 bases from V and 3 bases from J, leaving 20 bases between. Germline V CDR1 and CDR2: MNHEY, SMNVEV (reference sequence). This CDR3 is 17 amino acids long. Here the CDR3 reads CASSFLPPGAMDTEAFF. CDR3 nucleotides: TGTGCCAGCAGTTTTCTGCCGCCGGGGGCTATGGACACTGAAGCTTTCTTT.

The rearrangement joins TRBV6-5 to TRBJ2-1; D gene ambiguous. Trimming pared 2 bases from V and 6 bases from J, leaving 11 bases between. CDR3 size: 14 residues. Germline V gives CDR1 MNHEY, CDR2 SVGAGI. CDR3 sequence: CASSYGPSINEQFF. In nucleotides, the CDR3 is TGTGCCAGCAGTTACGGACCAAGCATCAATGAGCAGTTCTTC.

This chain joins TRBV19 and TRBJ2-7, with D possibly being TRBD1 or TRBD2 (6 bases each). Germline CDR1 and CDR2: LNHDA and SQIVND (reference sequence). The V end lost 7 bases, the J end lost 2 bases, and 12 bases lay between the germline ends. CDR3 length equals 13 residues. The CDR3 reads CASTGGDTYEQYF. CDR3 coding DNA: TGTGCCAGTACCGGAGGGGACACCTACGAGCAGTACTTC.

The chain couples TRBV6-6 to TRBJ1-5; possible D gene TRBD1, 6 bases. Trimming stripped 5 bases from V and 4 bases from J, with 9 bases between. The length of the CDR3 is 13 residues. Germline V gene sequence: CDR1 MNHNY, CDR2 SVGAGI (reference sequence). DNA of the CDR3: TGTGCCAGCAGTGTCCAGGGGAATCAGCCCCAGCATTTT. This sequence encodes CASSVQGNQPQHF.

The rearrangement joins TRBV7-9 to TRBJ2-2; the D call may be TRBD1 or TRBD2 (5 bases each). CDR1 and CDR2 (germline): SEHNR, FQNEAQ (reference sequence). This CDR3 spans 14 amino acids. Trimming shortened V by 2 bases and J by 7 bases, and 11 bases separated the two germline ends. CDR3 loop: CASSLIQAGGELFF. The CDR3 DNA reads TGTGCCAGCAGCTTAATACAGGCGGGCGGGGAGCTGTTTTTT.

V and J are TRBV30 and TRBJ2-2; D is unclear. Germline V gene data show CDR1 as GTSNPN and CDR2 as SVGIG (reference sequence). Trimming took 0 bases from V and 1 from J, leaving 18 bases between them. CDR3 length equals 18 residues. CDR3 sequence reads: CAWSVRQVPIRNTGELFF. The CDR3 nucleotides read TGTGCCTGGAGTGTACGTCAGGTCCCAATACGGAACACCGGGGAGCTGTTTTTT.

The chain combines TRBV14 with TRBJ1-2; D perhaps matches TRBD1 (5 bases). Germline CDR1 reads SGHDN; CDR2 reads FVKESK. V lost 0 bases, J lost 6 bases, and 14 bases lay in between. There are 15 residues in the CDR3. CDR3 region: CASSQDRGGAHGYTF. As DNA, the CDR3 is TGTGCCAGCAGCCAAGATAGAGGAGGGGCTCATGGCTACACCTTC.

V is TRBV5-1 and J is TRBJ2-7; D assignment may be TRBD1 or TRBD2 (5 bases each). V dropped 2 bases and J dropped 2 bases, with 11 bases sitting between them. This CDR3 spans 14 amino acids. Germline V gives CDR1 SGHRS, CDR2 YFSETQ. Written as DNA, the CDR3 is TGCGCCAGCAGCTTCGGGGACGGGACCTACGAGCAGTACTTC. This encodes CASSFGDGTYEQYF.

This chain links TRBV7-9 with TRBJ1-2; a possible D gene is TRBD1 (5 bases). The germline CDR1 and CDR2 sequences are SEHNR and FQNEAQ (reference sequence). This CDR3 comprises 16 residues. Trimming cost V 4 bases and J 4 bases, with 19 bases left between them. CDR3 region: CASSWINPGGSYGYTF. In DNA, the CDR3 is TGTGCCAGCAGCTGGATCAACCCCGGGGGAAGCTATGGCTACACCTTC.

CDR3 DNA: TGTGCCAGCAGCTTAGCGGTCGGGTGGGAGCAGTACTTC. Its translation is CASSLAVGWEQYF. The chain joins TRBV7-7 to TRBJ2-7; no clear D gene. The V and J ends lost 0 bases and 7 bases respectively, with 10 bases between them. The germline V gene has CDR1 SSHAT and CDR2 FNYEAQ (reference sequence). The CDR3 has 13 residues. The entire variable domain, with the rest obtained from reference TRBV7-7 and TRBJ2-7, is as follows: GAGVSQSPRYKVTKRGQDVTLRCDPISSHATLYWYQQALGQGPEFLTYFNYEAQPDKSGLPSDRFSAERPEGSISTLTIQRTEQRDSAMYRCASSLAVGWEQYFGPGTRLTVT.

The gene calls are TRBV5-1 and TRBJ2-7; D is perhaps TRBD1 (5 bases). Germline V gene lookup returns CDR1 SGHRS and CDR2 YFSETQ. The CDR3 is made up of 15 amino acids. V was pared by 0 bases and J by 5 bases, with 15 bases between. The CDR3 region has the DNA TGCGCCAGCAGCTTGGTCAGGGATGTTGTCGACGAGCAGTACTTC. Translated, it gives CASSLVRDVVDEQYF.

This clone was picked up a small number of times. V usage is TRBV5-5 and J usage is TRBJ1-1; 10 bases are shared with TRBD1. CDR1 and CDR2 from the germline V gene are SGHKS and YYEKEE (reference sequence). This CDR3 contains 14 residues. The V gene end was trimmed by 4 bases and the J gene end by 6 bases; junction bases not matched to a gene: 6. CDR3 loop: CASSPDRGLAEAFF. The CDR3 region has the DNA TGTGCCAGCAGCCCCGACAGGGGGCTAGCTGAAGCTTTCTTT.